What follows are 21 T cell receptor beta chains derived from one specimen sequenced in a study of T cell responses to AZD1222 COVID-19 vaccine. Assay used: immunoSEQ multiplex PCR; TCRdb lists only in-frame clones, some missing. The sample yields approximately 110,000 clones, approximately 87% seen once. The specimen comprised peripheral blood, sampled on day 0 of AZD1222 vaccination. These receptors were obtained from an adult in good health.

This chain joins TRBV5-6 and TRBJ1-1; 10 bases line up with TRBD1. Germline V gene sequence: CDR1 SGHDT, CDR2 YYEEEE. The CDR3 spans 14 residues. Unmatched junction bases numbered 7, after V lost 5 bases and J lost 6 bases. CDR3 nucleotides: TGTGCCAGCAGACTTGGGACAGGGGAGCCTGAAGCTTTCTTT. The encoded protein is CASRLGTGEPEAFF. Filled out from reference TRBV5-6 and TRBJ1-1, the complete variable domain reads DAGVTQSPTHLIKTRGQQVTLRCSPKSGHDTVSWYQQALGQGPQFIFQYYEEEERQRGNFPDRFSGHQFPNYSSELNVNALLLGDSALYLCASRLGTGEPEAFFGQGTRLTVV.

The rearrangement joins TRBV5-4 to TRBJ1-3; weak D call: TRBD1 (6 bases). Germline V lookup: CDR1 SGHNT, CDR2 YYREEE (reference sequence). Trimming took off 4 bases at V and 0 bases at J, with 11 bases between the two ends. CDR3 length equals 15 residues. The CDR3 nucleotides are TGTGCCAGCAGCCAACAGGGTGCCTCTGGAAACACCATATATTTT. Residues: CASSQQGASGNTIYF.

The chain has TRBV6-4 and TRBJ1-2, with 7 nucleotides matching TRBD1. This CDR3 contains 13 residues. Germline V lookup: CDR1 MRHNA, CDR2 SNTAGT. V was clipped by 5 bases and J by 7 bases; unmatched bases: 7. CDR3 DNA sequence: TGTGCCAGCAGTTCTACAGGGGTTGGTGGCTACACCTTC. Its translation is CASSSTGVGGYTF.

This clone was picked up one time. This rearrangement joins TRBV29-1 to TRBJ2-3; D uncertain. CDR1 and CDR2 (germline): SQVTM, ANQGSEA. Trimming took off 4 bases at V and 2 bases at J, with 10 bases between the two ends. The CDR3 loop spans 13 amino acids. Here the CDR3 DNA reads TGCAGCGTTGGGGAAACAGCCACAGATACGCAGTATTTT. It encodes CSVGETATDTQYF.

V and J are TRBV19 and TRBJ2-1; D not certain. V lost 3 bases to trimming and J lost 0 bases, with 15 bases between them. Germline-derived CDR1 and CDR2 are LNHDA and SQIVND (reference sequence). CDR3 length: 17 amino acids. The CDR3: CASSMMPLPSSYNEQFF. The DNA of the CDR3 is TGTGCCAGTAGTATGATGCCCTTACCAAGCTCCTACAATGAGCAGTTCTTC.

This clone was observed a single time. The genes are TRBV12-5 and TRBJ1-3, with D hard to call. The germline V and J ends were trimmed by 6 bases and 9 bases, with 15 bases remaining between them. In germline, CDR1 is LGHNT, CDR2 FRNRAP. The CDR3 extends over 13 amino acids. The CDR3 loop is CASGPGLEATIYF. The CDR3 DNA reads TGTGCTAGTGGACCAGGCCTCGAGGCCACCATATATTTT.

The CDR3 reads CASSYSGLLALNEQFF. The CDR3 bases are TGTGCCAGCAGTTACTCCGGTTTGCTAGCTCTAAATGAGCAGTTCTTC. This rearrangement joins TRBV6-2 or TRBV6-3 to TRBJ2-1; D might be TRBD2 (5 bases). V lost 0 bases and J lost 7, with 16 bases in between. The germline CDR1 and CDR2 sequences are MNHEY and SVGEGT. This CDR3 region has 16 residues.

The V gene is TRBV5-6, the J gene TRBJ1-1; D is perhaps TRBD1 (5 bases). This CDR3 is built from 16 residues. Trimming stripped 0 bases from V and 4 bases from J, with 16 bases between. The V gene's germline CDR1 is SGHDT and CDR2 YYEEEE. CDR3 nucleotide sequence: TGTGCCAGCAGCTTGGAGGGCAGGGATTATCCCACTGAAGCTTTCTTT. Amino acids: CASSLEGRDYPTEAFF.

This clone has only a few counts. The chain links TRBV19 to TRBJ1-3, with unresolved D. Trimming stripped 3 bases from V and 4 bases from J, with 7 bases between. Germline assignment: CDR1 LNHDA and CDR2 SQIVND (reference sequence). This CDR3 comprises 13 residues. The chain's CDR3 is CASSIPLGNTIYF. CDR3 DNA: TGTGCCAGTAGTATCCCTCTCGGAAACACCATATATTTT.

This clone was counted once. The rearrangement links TRBV2 to TRBJ1-1; D is uncertain. This CDR3 has 18 residues. V was pared by 2 bases and J by 4 bases, with 23 bases between. Germline assignment: CDR1 SNHLY and CDR2 FYNNEI. The CDR3 coding sequence is TGTGCCAGCAGTGAAAGAGGCAAGGCTCGGAGTTTAGTCACTGAAGCTTTCTTT. This gives the protein CASSERGKARSLVTEAFF.

A single count supports this clone. The rearrangement uses TRBV6-5 and TRBJ2-3; D gene unclear. Germline loops: CDR1 MNHEY, CDR2 SVGAGI. Trimming shortened V by 6 bases and J by 0 bases, and 7 bases separated the two germline ends. The CDR3 sequence is 13 residues long. In nucleotides, the CDR3 is TGTGCCAGCAGGCAAACTAGCACAGATACGCAGTATTTT. Amino acids: CASRQTSTDTQYF.

The rearrangement links TRBV12-3 or TRBV12-4 to TRBJ1-2; D is ambiguous. The CDR3 consists of 13 residues. V gave up 6 bases and J gave up 8 bases, with 16 bases separating them. CDR3 protein: CASSPDPNEGYTF. The DNA for the CDR3 is TGTGCCAGCAGCCCGGACCCGAACGAGGGCTACACCTTC.

This rearrangement joins TRBV29-1 to TRBJ1-1; D perhaps matches TRBD1 (6 bases). The V gene's germline CDR1 is SQVTM and CDR2 ANQGSEA. Trimming left V 2 bases short and J 1 base short, with 11 bases between. This CDR3 spans 14 amino acids. In nucleotides, the CDR3 is TGCAGCGTTGAATATGAAGGGGGGAACACTGAAGCTTTCTTT. Protein: CSVEYEGGNTEAFF.

The chain joins TRBV3-1 (or the pseudogene TRBV3-2) to TRBJ1-2; TRBD1 is a possible D gene (5 bases). The germline V and J ends were trimmed by 0 bases and 7 bases, with 15 bases remaining between them. The CDR3 is made up of 15 amino acids. The germline CDR1 and CDR2 sequences are LGHDT and YNNKEL (reference sequence). The CDR3 region is CASSQDGRGSAGYTF. The CDR3 nucleotides are TGTGCCAGCAGCCAAGATGGGAGGGGATCCGCTGGCTACACCTTC.

The rearrangement uses TRBV10-2 and TRBJ1-1; D is undetermined. The length of the CDR3 is 15 residues. The germline V and J ends were trimmed by 0 bases and 2 bases, with 10 bases remaining between them. The germline gives CDR1 WSHSY, CDR2 SAAADI. CDR3 sequence reads: CASSESLQYNTEAFF. For the CDR3, the DNA is TGCGCCAGCAGTGAGTCGTTACAGTACAACACTGAAGCTTTCTTT.

The chain links TRBV28 to TRBJ1-2, with D hard to call. The CDR3 is 15 residues long. V lost 6 bases, J lost 4 bases, and 18 bases lay in between. Germline loops: CDR1 MDHEN, CDR2 SYDVKM. The CDR3 sequence: CASSPVAGRGYGYTF. The CDR3 nucleotides are TGTGCCAGCAGCCCGGTGGCCGGTCGAGGCTATGGCTACACCTTC.

The V gene is TRBV29-1, the J gene TRBJ2-1; D gene unclear. Germline lookup yields CDR1 SQVTM and CDR2 ANQGSEA. The ends were cut back, 4 bases at V and 6 bases at J, with 13 bases in the middle. This CDR3 comprises 13 residues. This chain's CDR3 is CSVVRNSGNEQFF. DNA of the CDR3: TGCAGCGTTGTACGGAATTCGGGCAATGAGCAGTTCTTC.

This sequence joins TRBV2 and TRBJ2-5; D is possibly TRBD1 or TRBD2 (5 bases each). CDR3 length equals 16 residues. Trimming removed 7 bases at V and 4 bases at J, with 22 bases between. The V gene's germline CDR1 is SNHLY and CDR2 FYNNEI. This chain's CDR3 is CASTLRGGVPLETQYF. DNA for the CDR3: TGTGCCAGCACCCTCCGTGGGGGTGTCCCTCTAGAGACCCAGTACTTC.

V is TRBV2 and J is TRBJ1-6; no reliable D call. Germline CDR1 reads SNHLY; CDR2 reads FYNNEI. The ends were cut back, 6 bases at V and 12 bases at J, with 9 bases in the middle. This CDR3 is built from 11 residues. The CDR3: CASRVWEPLHF. Here the CDR3 DNA reads TGTGCCAGCAGGGTGTGGGAACCCCTCCACTTT.

The genes are TRBV19 and TRBJ2-7; the match to TRBD1 covers 8 bases. This CDR3 region has 14 residues. Unmatched junction bases numbered 9, after V lost 5 bases and J lost 6 bases. CDR1 and CDR2 from the germline V gene are LNHDA and SQIVND (reference sequence). The CDR3 loop reads CASSLGQEVSEQYF. Written as DNA, the CDR3 is TGTGCCAGTAGTCTGGGACAGGAAGTCTCCGAGCAGTACTTC.

This clone came up a few times. The J gene is TRBJ2-1, the V gene TRBV27; TRBD1 matches 8 bases. Looked up from germline, CDR1 is MNHEY and CDR2 is SMNVEV (reference sequence). The V gene end was trimmed by 6 bases and the J gene end by 7 bases; junction bases not matched to a gene: 11. The CDR3 is made up of 15 amino acids. CDR3 DNA: TGTGCCAGCAGCTACGGTCAGGGGGCCGGGAATGAGCAGTTCTTC. Amino acid sequence: CASSYGQGAGNEQFF.